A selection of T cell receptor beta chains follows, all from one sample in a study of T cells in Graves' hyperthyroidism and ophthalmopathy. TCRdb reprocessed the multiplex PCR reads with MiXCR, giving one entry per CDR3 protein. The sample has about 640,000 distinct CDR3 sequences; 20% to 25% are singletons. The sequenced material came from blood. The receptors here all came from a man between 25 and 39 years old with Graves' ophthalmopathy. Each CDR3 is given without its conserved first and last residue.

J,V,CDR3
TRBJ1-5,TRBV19,ASSIKGYSNQPQH
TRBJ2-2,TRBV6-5,ASSYSRSPNTGELF
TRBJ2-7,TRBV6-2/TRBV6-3,ASSYSSEDRGGYEQY
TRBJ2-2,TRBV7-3,ASSSGLATTGELF
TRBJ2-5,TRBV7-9,ASSHGHRNGGETQY
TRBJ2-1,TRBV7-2,ASSLAGGPTNEQF
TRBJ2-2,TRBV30,AWSNTGDSRSGELF
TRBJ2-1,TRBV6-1,ASRGTAYNEQF
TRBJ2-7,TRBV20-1,SAQKDAVSPEQY
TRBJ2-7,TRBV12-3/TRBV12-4,ASSLSDRGTSYEQY
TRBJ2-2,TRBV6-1,ASRSRTGNTGELF
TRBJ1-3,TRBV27,ASSFSWGQSGNTIY
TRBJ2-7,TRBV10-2,ASSSQQLLYEQY
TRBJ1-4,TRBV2,ASAQDSRTNEKLF
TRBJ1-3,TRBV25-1,ASSESVISGNTIY
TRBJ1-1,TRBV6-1,ASSEAPGWTEAF